The 9 T cell receptor beta chains presented below share a single source sample, sequenced in a study of T cell repertoires in cytomegalovirus infection. From the reads, TCRdb called clonotypes with MiXCR, one entry per CDR3 protein. In the table there are approximately 260,000 distinct CDR3 sequences, over 15% of which are singletons. The material sequenced was CD8+ T cells from PBMCs. The receptors originated from a human donor in good health (CMV status not recorded). Some clones in this sample may be carry-over from other donors' samples.

The table lists this clonotype with a few counts. The chain uses TRBV6-4 and TRBJ2-2, with D uncertain. V was clipped by 3 bases and J by 5 bases, with 7 bases between them. From germline, CDR1 is MRHNA and CDR2 SNTAGT. The CDR3 covers 13 residues. The CDR3 region has the DNA TGTGCCAGCAGTGAGCGTACGACCGGGGAGCTGTTTTTT. Its translation: CASSERTTGELFF.

The sample holds a few counts of this clonotype. This chain joins TRBV5-6 and TRBJ1-5; D is undetermined. Trimming took 1 base from V and 0 from J, leaving 17 bases between them. Germline CDR1 reads SGHDT; CDR2 reads YYEEEE. This CDR3 comprises 18 residues. CDR3 in amino acids: CASSLRANGPYSNQPQHF. DNA of the CDR3: TGTGCCAGCAGCTTGAGGGCAAACGGACCCTATAGCAATCAGCCCCAGCATTTT.

This chain connects TRBV4-3 to TRBJ1-1, with 8 bases identical to TRBD1. Germline V gene sequence: CDR1 LGHNA, CDR2 YSLEER. V gave up 3 bases and J gave up 4 bases; unmatched junction bases: 4. The CDR3 has 14 amino acids. The CDR3 DNA sequence: TGCGCCAGCAGCCACCCAGGGGGCGGCACTGAAGCTTTCTTT. It encodes CASSHPGGGTEAFF.

CDR3 protein: CASSEAGTVNTGELFF. Here the CDR3 DNA reads TGTGCCAGCAGTGAAGCCGGGACCGTTAACACCGGGGAGCTGTTTTTT. The V and J genes are TRBV6-1 and TRBJ2-2; D could derive from TRBD1 or TRBD2 (5 bases each). There are 16 residues in the CDR3. The germline V and J ends were trimmed by 0 bases and 2 bases, with 10 bases remaining between them. Germline V CDR1 and CDR2: MNHNS, SASEGT.

This clonotype has at least ten counts. V and J are TRBV6-5 and TRBJ2-3; D unclear. The CDR3 is made up of 11 amino acids. Germline values: CDR1 MNHEY, CDR2 SVGAGI. The ends were cut back, 8 bases at V and 6 bases at J, with 9 bases in the middle. CDR3 residues: CASQYGDTQYF. The CDR3 DNA is TGTGCCAGCCAATACGGCGATACGCAGTATTTT.

This clonotype was detected a few times. The rearrangement links TRBV10-2 to TRBJ1-2; D is possibly TRBD1 (6 bases). This CDR3 has 14 residues. CDR1 is WSHSY and CDR2 is SAAADI in the germline V gene. Trimming shortened V by 5 bases and J by 3 bases, and 13 bases separated the two germline ends. CDR3 sequence reads: CASSTGFSDYGYTF. The DNA of the CDR3 is TGCGCCAGCAGTACAGGGTTCTCTGACTATGGCTACACCTTC.

The chain uses TRBV15 and TRBJ2-3; D assignment may be TRBD1 or TRBD2 (6 bases each). The CDR3 spans 15 residues. V was pared by 5 bases and J by 0 bases, with 12 bases between. Germline V CDR1 and CDR2: LNHNV, YYDKDF (reference sequence). CDR3 bases: TGTGCCACCAGCTCCCGGAGGGGGAGCACAGATACGCAGTATTTT. It encodes CATSSRRGSTDTQYF.

At least ten counts were recorded for this clonotype. The V gene is TRBV12-3 or TRBV12-4, the J gene TRBJ1-1; 7 bases are shared with TRBD1. The J segment lost 7 bases and the V segment lost 5 bases, leaving 4 bases of the junction unmatched. The CDR3 is 12 amino acids. CDR3 DNA sequence: TGTGCCAGCAGTCCGGGACAGATTGAAGCTTTCTTT. Amino acids: CASSPGQIEAFF.

In this sample, this clonotype turned up a few times. The chain joins TRBV2 to TRBJ2-5; tentative D call: TRBD1 (6 bases). The germline V and J ends were trimmed by 7 bases and 3 bases, with 15 bases remaining between them. From germline, CDR1 is SNHLY and CDR2 FYNNEI. CDR3 length: 14 residues. CDR3 bases: TGTGCCAGCATTGGGGGCGCCTTGGAAGAGACCCAGTACTTC. Amino acid sequence: CASIGGALEETQYF.